This TCR beta chain was recovered during a study of OX40 agonist ivuxolimab in advanced cancers. Study-level information: Mean age roughly 65 years, range about 23 to 80; about 85% male.

In the case of this clone: The antigen is unknown.

The assay was immunoSEQ multiplex PCR, and TCRdb's table has in-frame clones only and misses some. This table has about 60,000 clones, 70% to 90% appearing once. V was pared by 3 bases and J by 5 bases, with 14 bases between. There are 14 residues in the CDR3. CDR1 and CDR2 from the germline V gene are LNHDA and SQIVND (reference sequence). General study findings and limits: At 0.1 to 3.0 mg/kg and by week 6, CD4+ and CD8+ T cells in the blood had expanded clonally.

This receptor was taken from an adult with an advanced solid tumor such as melanoma, head and neck, liver or kidney cancer. This specimen was CD4+ or CD8+ T cells sorted from blood, taken in a trial of the OX40 agonist ivuxolimab. The chain couples TRBV19 to TRBJ2-7; D call uncertain. CDR3 sequence: CASSIRVALDEQYF. CDR3 bases: TGTGCCAGTAGTATCAGAGTGGCACTCGACGAGCAGTACTTC.